Listed below are T cell receptor beta chains from one sample, sequenced in a study of Graves' ophthalmopathy and Graves' hyperthyroidism. Each CDR3 protein gets one entry after TCRdb re-called the multiplex PCR reads with MiXCR. Here the sample spans around 660,000 distinct CDR3 sequences, about two fifths being singletons. Material: peripheral blood. These receptors all stem from an adult man with Graves' ophthalmopathy. Each CDR3 is given with its conserved first and last residue. The D gene is left open where the match is weak. The listing skips clone size in some rows; elsewhere it reads once, few, many or a size class.

15,TRBJ2-5,many,-,TRBV15,TGTGCCACCAGCAGAGATCGGTGGAGGGTGGAGACCCAGTACTTC,CATSRDRWRVETQYF
13,TRBJ1-2,many,TRBD1,TRBV5-1,TGCGCCAGCAGGGTAACAGGGGGAGATGGCTACACCTTC,CASRVTGGDGYTF
14,TRBJ1-1,-,-,TRBV3-1,TGTGCCAGCAGCCAACCCGGGGGAGGGATTGAAGCTTTCTTT,CASSQPGGGIEAFF
15,TRBJ2-7,-,TRBD1,TRBV4-2,TGTGCCAGCAGCCAAGATAGACAGGGTTTCTACGAGCAGTACTTC,CASSQDRQGFYEQYF
17,TRBJ2-2,few,TRBD2,TRBV2,TGTGCCAGCAGTGGCGACCGACTAGCGGGAGGCACCGGGGAGCTGTTTTTT,CASSGDRLAGGTGELFF
13,TRBJ2-2,many,-,TRBV19,TGTGCCAGTAGTATAGGGGGGATCGGGGAGCTGTTTTTT,CASSIGGIGELFF
15,TRBJ1-6,many,-,TRBV4-2,TGTGCCAGCAGCCAAGACGGGGTGGAGAATTCACCCCTCCACTTT,CASSQDGVENSPLHF
15,TRBJ2-5,-,TRBD2,TRBV7-4,TGTGCCAGCAGCGCCGGGGGGGTGACCGGGGAGACCCAGTACTTC,CASSAGGVTGETQYF
18,TRBJ2-5,many,TRBD1,TRBV7-9,TGTGCCAGCAGCTTCATACGATCCGGGACAGGGAACCAAGAGACCCAGTACTTC,CASSFIRSGTGNQETQYF
15,TRBJ1-1,many,-,TRBV24-1,TGTGCCACCAGTGGCGGCGACGCTCTAGGCACTGAAGCTTTCTTT,CATSGGDALGTEAFF
15,TRBJ1-2,-,-,TRBV20-1,TGCAGTGCTAGAGTAGCGGGGCCAGTGAGCGGAGGCTACACCTTC,CSARVAGPVSGGYTF
13,TRBJ1-5,few,-,TRBV6-5,TGTGCCAGCAGCGCACGGGAAAATCAGCCCCAGCATTTT,CASSARENQPQHF
15,TRBJ2-5,-,TRBD2,TRBV2,TGTGCCAGCTCACCATTACCTAGCGGGGAAGAGACCCAGTACTTC,CASSPLPSGEETQYF
14,TRBJ1-1,-,TRBD1,TRBV12-3/TRBV12-4,TGTGCCAGCAGTTCGGGACAGGACCCCACTGAAGCTTTCTTT,CASSSGQDPTEAFF
15,TRBJ2-7,many,TRBD2,TRBV29-1,TGCAGCGCCCATCTCGGATCAAGCGGGATCTACGAGCAGTACTTC,CSAHLGSSGIYEQYF
16,TRBJ2-5,-,TRBD1,TRBV10-3,TGTGCCATCAGTGGACACAGGGGGCCGTACCAAGAGACCCAGTACTTC,CAISGHRGPYQETQYF
18,TRBJ1-6,few,-,TRBV7-9,TGTGCCAGCAGCCAAAGAGCGGGATCAGAAAACACAGGTTCACCCCTCCACTTT,CASSQRAGSENTGSPLHF
15,TRBJ2-7,-,TRBD1,TRBV7-2,TGTGCCAGCAGCCCCCTGACAGGGATACCTTACGAGCAGTACTTC,CASSPLTGIPYEQYF
15,TRBJ2-6,many,-,TRBV4-3,TGCGCCAGCAGCCATAGGGGTTTCGCGGCCAACGTCCTGACTTTC,CASSHRGFAANVLTF
18,TRBJ2-6,many,-,TRBV7-3,TGTGCCAGCAGCGCCCCGGTAGGAAAGGTTTCTGGGGCCAACGTCCTGACTTTC,CASSAPVGKVSGANVLTF
14,TRBJ2-5,many,TRBD1,TRBV19,TGTGCCAGTAGTATCCAGGGGGCCCAAGAGACCCAGTACTTC,CASSIQGAQETQYF
15,TRBJ1-2,many,-,TRBV19,TGTGCCAGTAGTATAAGAAACAGGATTTACTATGGCTACACCTTC,CASSIRNRIYYGYTF
18,TRBJ1-5,-,-,TRBV6-2/TRBV6-3,TGTGCCAGCAGTAACCTCCTGGGGCTTTATACGGGCAATCAGCCCCAGCATTTT,CASSNLLGLYTGNQPQHF
15,TRBJ2-6,few,-,TRBV19,TGTGCCAGTAGTATCCCGTTCTCTGGGGCCAACGTCCTGACTTTC,CASSIPFSGANVLTF
15,TRBJ2-5,many,-,TRBV3-1,TGTGCCAGCAGCCAAGCTCGGAGGGCGACAGAGACCCAGTACTTC,CASSQARRATETQYF
13,TRBJ2-3,-,-,TRBV13,TGTGCCAGCAGCGTTAGCGGCACAGATACGCAGTATTTT,CASSVSGTDTQYF
13,TRBJ1-2,-,-,TRBV27,TGTGCCAGCAGTTTAACTGGGGTGGATGGCTACACCTTC,CASSLTGVDGYTF
12,TRBJ2-1,-,-,TRBV19,TGTGCCAGCAGCCGGCACAGGGATGAGCAGTTCTTC,CASSRHRDEQFF
14,TRBJ1-2,many,TRBD1,TRBV12-3/TRBV12-4,TGTGCCAGCAGTACGCCGGACAGGGGGTATGGCTACACCTTC,CASSTPDRGYGYTF
14,TRBJ2-5,-,TRBD2,TRBV29-1,TGCAGCGTTGAGGTCAGCGGGGGCATGGGGACCCAGTACTTC,CSVEVSGGMGTQYF
13,TRBJ2-7,once,-,TRBV25-1,TGTGCCAGCGCGACAGGATCCTCCTACGAGCAGTACTTC,CASATGSSYEQYF
13,TRBJ1-3,-,-,TRBV20-1,TGCAGTGCTACTACGGGAGCTGGAAACACCATATATTTT,CSATTGAGNTIYF
16,TRBJ2-7,few,-,TRBV4-1,TGCGCCAGCAGCCAAGGCCCGGAACTGGAGTTCTACGAGCAGTACTTC,CASSQGPELEFYEQYF
15,TRBJ2-7,-,TRBD1,TRBV10-3,TGTGCCATCAGTGAGCGAACGGGACAGGGATACGAGCAGTACTTC,CAISERTGQGYEQYF
11,TRBJ2-5,-,-,TRBV10-2,TGCGCCAGCCGCCCGGGGGAGACCCAGTACTTC,CASRPGETQYF
14,TRBJ1-2,few,-,TRBV6-6,TGTGCCAGCAGTTACCTTACCCCGAACTATGGCTACACCTTC,CASSYLTPNYGYTF
15,TRBJ2-7,many,-,TRBV14,TGTGCCAGCAGCCTTAGCGCTCAGGAGTCCTACGAGCAGTACTTC,CASSLSAQESYEQYF
14,TRBJ2-3,once,-,TRBV14,TGTGCCAGCAGCCAAGGGGGAAGCACAGATACGCAGTATTTT,CASSQGGSTDTQYF
15,TRBJ1-6,many,TRBD1,TRBV4-3,TGCGCCAGCAGCCAAGGGACAGGGGGCGATTCACCCCTCCACTTT,CASSQGTGGDSPLHF
14,TRBJ2-1,-,TRBD1,TRBV14,TGTGCCGCAGAACAGGGGGGCTCCTACAATGAGCAGTTCTTC,CAAEQGGSYNEQFF
16,TRBJ1-6,many,-,TRBV10-3,TGTGCCATCAGCCAGGGACGGAGCTCCTATAATTCACCCCTCCACTTT,CAISQGRSSYNSPLHF
14,TRBJ2-7,many,-,TRBV29-1,TGCAGCGTTGGAGTGGTGAGGGTGGGGTACGAGCAGTACTTC,CSVGVVRVGYEQYF